The 6 T cell receptor beta chains below come from one sample, sequenced in a study of T cell changes during pregnancy in multiple sclerosis. Clones were read by immunoSEQ multiplex PCR, and TCRdb kept only the in-frame ones, dropping some. The data contain some 80,000 clones, about 94% of them singletons. Sequencing was performed on peripheral blood, taken in the third trimester of pregnancy. Receptors were obtained from a female donor with multiple sclerosis, enrolled in a pregnancy study.

The chain joins TRBV13 to TRBJ1-3, with D uncertain. The CDR3 has 12 amino acids. The germline V and J ends were trimmed by 8 bases and 4 bases, with 9 bases remaining between them. Germline loops: CDR1 PRHDT, CDR2 FYEKMQ (reference sequence). CDR3 protein: CASGVRGNTIYF. The DNA for the CDR3 is TGTGCCAGCGGCGTCAGGGGAAACACCATATATTTT.

This clone has ten or more counts. Just one base apart from a much larger clone, this may be a read error. The CDR3 here is CASSHSYGYTF. The DNA for the CDR3 is TGTGCCAGTAGTCACAGCTATGGCTACACCTTC. The chain is built from TRBV19 and TRBJ1-2; D uncertain. CDR3 length equals 11 residues. V shed 5 bases and J shed 4 bases, with 5 bases lying between them. The germline V gene encodes CDR1 LNHDA and CDR2 SQIVND (reference sequence).

The genes are TRBV5-1 and TRBJ2-7, with D unclear. Trimming left V 4 bases short and J 4 bases short, with 12 bases between. CDR3 length: 13 amino acids. Germline assignment: CDR1 SGHRS and CDR2 YFSETQ. CDR3 in amino acids: CASSPVRGYEQYF. For the CDR3, the DNA is TGCGCCAGCAGCCCAGTACGCGGTTACGAGCAGTACTTC.

This rearrangement joins TRBV5-1 to TRBJ2-3; 15 bases line up with TRBD2. J lost 6 bases, V lost 3 bases, and 8 bases had no gene match. The CDR3 has 17 amino acids. Germline loops: CDR1 SGHRS, CDR2 YFSETQ. In nucleotides, the CDR3 is TGCGCCAGCAGCTCTCTCGGACTAGCGGGGGGGCGGGATACGCAGTATTTT. Its translation is CASSSLGLAGGRDTQYF.

This chain joins TRBV6-4 and TRBJ2-6; D is ambiguous. The germline CDR1 and CDR2 sequences are MRHNA and SNTAGT. Trimming took 5 bases from V and 0 from J, leaving 5 bases between them. The CDR3 is 14 amino acids. The DNA of the CDR3 is TGTGCCAGCAGTAACAGCTCTGGGGCCAACGTCCTGACTTTC. The encoded protein is CASSNSSGANVLTF.

This clone showed up just once. The rearrangement links TRBV4-2 to TRBJ1-2; D might be TRBD1 (6 bases). This CDR3 is 16 amino acids long. Germline lookup yields CDR1 LGHNA and CDR2 YNFKEQ. V dropped 1 base and J dropped 4 bases, with 16 bases sitting between them. CDR3 nucleotides: TGTGCCAGCAGCCAAGCATCGTCCGGGACACTCTATGGCTACACCTTC. It translates to CASSQASSGTLYGYTF.